This T cell receptor beta chain was obtained from a study of cytomegalovirus exposure and HLA in healthy donors. The PCR ran on 60 Vbeta and 13 Jbeta primers. Assay: immunoSEQ multiplex PCR; the TCRdb copy retains only in-frame clones and omits some. The sample contains 150,000 to 200,000 clones, approximately 70% of which appear only once. With respect to this clone: Its antigen is unknown.

General observations from the study: What TCR beta sequences reportedly achieved was accurate prediction of HLA-A and HLA-B alleles in most subjects.

The sequenced sample was PBMCs. This clonotype was sampled from a man in his late teens or twenties in good health and CMV-seropositive.

CDR3 bases: TGTGCCAGCAGTGAATATTTCCCGGGAATGAACACTGAAGCTTTCTTT. Translating it yields CASSEYFPGMNTEAFF. This chain uses TRBV25-1 with TRBJ1-1, with unresolved D. The CDR3 loop spans 16 amino acids. Deletions cut 0 bases from V and 0 bases from J, with 11 bases between. CDR1 and CDR2 from the germline V gene are MGHDK and SYGVNS.